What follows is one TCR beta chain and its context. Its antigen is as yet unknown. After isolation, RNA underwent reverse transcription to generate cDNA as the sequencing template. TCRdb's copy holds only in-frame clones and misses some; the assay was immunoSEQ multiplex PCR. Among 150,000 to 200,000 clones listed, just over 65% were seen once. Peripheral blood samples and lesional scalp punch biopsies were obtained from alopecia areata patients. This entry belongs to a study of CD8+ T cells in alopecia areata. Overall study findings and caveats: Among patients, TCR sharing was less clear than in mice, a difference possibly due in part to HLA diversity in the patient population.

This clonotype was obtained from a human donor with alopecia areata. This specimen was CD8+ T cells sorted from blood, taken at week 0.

CDR3 residues: CASRDGQGYEQYF. The DNA for the CDR3 is TGTGCCAGCCGGGATGGACAGGGGTACGAGCAGTACTTC. This chain joins TRBV2 and TRBJ2-7; 9 bases match TRBD1. The CDR3 sequence is 13 residues long. Germline V gene sequence: CDR1 SNHLY, CDR2 FYNNEI. The V gene end was trimmed by 8 bases and the J gene end by 4 bases; junction bases not matched to a gene: 6.